This T cell receptor (beta chain) originates from a study of cytomegalovirus exposure and HLA in healthy donors (dated by TCRdb to about 2017). For the wider study: In an earlier analysis of roughly 590 of the donors, 276 Gb of sequence data and 117 million unique TCR beta sequences from 180 million or so T cells were reported. In the later analysis, no new phenotypic data were used to find candidate immune exposures; instead, reliance was placed on TCR beta sequences and their occurrence across donors. Among 398 genotyped donors of the cohort, an average of approximately 250,000 unique TCR beta nucleotide sequences were sequenced per donor, roughly 20% of them non-productive. The study aimed to test whether cataloging public T cell receptors could reveal signatures of past pathogen exposure. A separate validation cohort of about 110 different subjects was used in addition to the 666-subject first cohort. The number of typed donors differed by locus: about 629-630 for A, B, C, DRB1 and DQB1; 500 to 550 for DQA1; roughly 600 for DPA1; and about 450 for DPB1. About 320 gigabases of sequencing data and 78 million or so unique TCR sequences were included in an early release covering over 600 HLA-typed donors. An earlier analysis of 587 of the donors used high-throughput TCR beta sequencing to judge whether each TCR beta V gene segment behaved as functional or pseudogenic. The genetic ancestry cluster associated with self-reported Caucasian donors included roughly four fifths of the 300 to 400 genotyped donors. A later genetic analysis took genome-wide SNP genotypes for about three fifths of the roughly 670 donors and used that subset as a discovery cohort. A handful of DR-DQ haplotypes were treated as single units for association and clustering because of strong linkage in the cohort. The study profiled the T cell repertoires of about 640 subjects by immunosequencing and related them to cytomegalovirus serostatus. To predict cytomegalovirus infection status, the study brought together high-throughput TCR immunosequencing, statistical association of individual TCRs with disease status, and machine learning. Donor age, sex, ethnicity and CMV serostatus were collected together with the repertoire data. Every discovery cohort repertoire had been produced on one sequencing platform. To study patterns of TCR occurrence, a later analysis re-analyzed previously published TCR beta repertoires from 650 to 750 donors and added high-resolution HLA genotyping. HLA typing covered class I and class II loci at four-digit resolution.

General study outcomes and caveats: In the study, around 150 TCR beta chains were listed as associated with cytomegalovirus. Cytomegalovirus status was reported to be diagnosed by the classifier with high specificity and sensitivity in both the original and validation cohorts. Some IMGT-functional V segments, including TRBV6-2 and TRBV6-3, could not be told apart with the 87-base-pair reads, so those segments were excluded. The authors suggested that the approach could potentially be extended to other disease states and immunological phenotypes. The earlier analysis of fewer than 750 of the donors excluded over 15 rarely observed V segments, including chromosome 9 orphons, because counts were too low. Roughly uniform sequencing depth across donors was assumed in presence/absence analyses, although this assumption may not hold. HLA typing was unavailable for some donors at each locus, so association tests used only the typed subset. This cohort had only TCR beta chains sequenced, and the lack of alpha or paired-chain data limited which features could be detected. A further reported finding was that TCR beta sequences accurately predicted the HLA-A and HLA-B alleles for most subjects in the first cohort. Compared with the 666-donor mean, donors in an Asian-associated ancestry cluster had fewer N-insertions in productive TCRs, according to a later genetic analysis. In an earlier analysis of a few hundred of the donors, most TCR beta V segments were observed in productive rearrangements about 90% or about 30% of the time, broadly matching IMGT annotations. In a later analysis, 16,951 TCR beta sequences were associated with specific HLA alleles at a false discovery rate of 0.05. CMV serostatus was the only immune exposure information available for the cohort. According to a later analysis, TCR association rates differed among HLA loci, with DRB1 alleles showing the most associated TCRs and HLA-C alleles showing the fewest. An association between a missense DCLRE1C variant and V-gene and J-gene trimming of TCR beta chains was found in a later genetic analysis and replicated in an independent cohort. Several of the top co-occurrence clusters appeared to be linked to parvovirus B19, influenza, CMV and Epstein-Barr virus, according to a later analysis. Strong co-occurrence of HLA alleles, especially DR and DQ, made assigning TCR associations to individual alleles difficult. Correlated functional status among segregating V segments might be attributable to linkage disequilibrium, but an unknown experimental factor could not be ruled out. Compared with equally common non-associated chains, HLA-associated TCR beta chains in a later analysis were more clonally expanded and had lower generation probabilities. A cluster of highly shared sequence variants was judged likely to be a technical artifact of the sequencing pipeline. A few of the identified cytomegalovirus-associated TCR beta chains were confirmed in vitro to be specific for cytomegalovirus antigens. Most CMV-associated TCR beta chains appeared to be HLA-restricted in a later analysis, and the HLA associations seemed to be driven largely by CMV exposure. While some public TCRs were present in many individuals, most TCR sequences turned up only very rarely across donors.

CDR1 and CDR2 are read off the germline V gene as MNHNS and SASEGT. Trimming takes 7 bases off V and 6 bases off J; junction bases not matched to a gene: 5. The CDR3 has 13 amino acids, counting the end cysteine and phenylalanine. Only the CDR3 DNA stays, 39 bases, in frame from base 1. Worth noting for this clone: The antigen this receptor binds is unknown. No much larger clone is present one base from it, and per-base qualities are unavailable.

The cohort was made up of 500 to 800 healthy bone marrow donors. Cohort members were all nominally healthy when sampled, although unrecorded immune exposures were likely present. The donor was CMV seropositive and was included in the group of almost 300 seropositive cohort members. Each donor provided a peripheral blood sample, and peripheral blood mononuclear cells were used for TCR beta sequencing. The Qiagen DNeasy Blood Extraction Kit was used to extract genomic DNA from the blood cell samples. Receptor amplification or capture employed the immunoSEQ multiplex PCR assay. For the multiplex PCR, a mixture combining 60 forward primers for TCR Vbeta segments and 13 reverse primers for TCR Jbeta segments was used. The CDR3 region of rearranged TCR beta genes was amplified from genomic DNA by a multiplex PCR assay. Amplified TCR beta libraries were sequenced as 87-base-pair reads on the Illumina HiSeq System. Per the source publication's procedure: A later analysis counted tens of millions of unique TCR beta chains across the 670 or so repertoires, and some 11 million of these chains were shared by at least two donors. Raw reads were error-corrected and collapsed into unique sequences with a nearest-neighbor algorithm that merged closely related sequences to remove PCR and sequencing errors. Alignment of CDR3 sequences to IMGT reference sequences was used to assign V, D and J gene segments. For a sequence to be retained, a match of at least six nucleotides to both a V gene segment and a J gene segment was required. Rearrangements were classified as productive when the CDR3 lacked stop codons and remained in frame with V and J, and all other rearrangements were classified as non-productive. CDR3 was defined by IMGT convention, running from the second conserved V-encoded cysteine to the conserved J-encoded phenylalanine. The earlier analysis of 500 to 650 of the donors excluded any sequence lacking an unambiguous match to a single V gene segment. In an earlier analysis of some 590 of the donors, a V segment was called functional when productive rearrangements were above 56.7%, and segregating when the standard deviation between donors exceeded 5%. A statistical classification framework was developed to diagnose cytomegalovirus status using the catalog of TCR beta chain sequences. In a later analysis, TCR nucleotide sequences were compared against IMGT/GENE-DB human TR gene sequences so that V and J genes could be assigned. A later analysis assigned CDR3 sequences and most-parsimonious VDJ recombination scenarios with the TCRdist pipeline. In a later analysis, every TCR beta chain was defined by the combination of its CDR3 amino acid sequence and its V-gene family, and reads without a unique V-gene family were dropped. A later analysis removed 592 highly shared, low-generation-probability nucleotide sequences to deal with suspected cross-contamination and a sequencing artifact. In a later analysis, a clonal expansion index for each public chain was calculated from normalized within-repertoire ranks of inferred template counts. In a later analysis, generation probabilities were computed using a VDJ recombination model fitted to out-of-frame rearrangements, and the results were checked against IGoR. Hypergeometric tests were used in a later analysis to score TCR-TCR, TCR-HLA and TCR-CMV co-occurrence, with a repertoire-size bias correction applied to the TCR pairs. To estimate false discovery rates, a later analysis permuted the HLA or CMV assignments 20 times. A later analysis grouped co-occurring TCRs with DBSCAN, adding TCRdist sequence similarity when clustering within HLA-allele-positive subsets. Repertoires with fewer than 30,000 or more than 120,000 public chains were left out of co-occurrence clustering, as were about 5 repertoires with anomalous nucleotide sharing. Held by TCRdb, this immuneACCESS table contains in-frame sequences only and omits some clones. Under half of the omission traces to an unresolved V gene where checked; the cause of the rest is unknown. V and J calls and clone size are those listed in that table; D and trimming were worked out from the DNA. For this sample the table gives 100,000 to 120,000 clones, of which over 60% were detected only once. The ten biggest clones cover roughly 2.9% of the sample.

Sequencing was carried out using PBMCs. The clonotype originates from a woman aged 55-75 years in good health and CMV-seropositive. This sequence uses TRBV6-1 and TRBJ1-2; the central 10 bases match TRBD1. The bases are TGTGCCAGCACTCCGGGACAGGGGAATGGCTACACCTTC. Its protein product is CASTPGQGNGYTF.